Listed here is a single T cell receptor (beta chain). As yet, its antigen is unknown. The data originate from a study of beta chain features in type 1 diabetes. The study's findings and limits: TCRB CDR3s from Type 1 diabetes patients were moderately but significantly shorter in all four CD4+ subsets.

CDR3 length: 13 residues. Germline V gives CDR1 MRHNA, CDR2 SNTAGT. V lost 6 bases and J 0 bases, leaving 8 bases between the germline ends. Investigators reverse transcribed all isolated RNA, so they sequenced expressed TCRB transcripts. Repertoires were generated with immunoSEQ multiplex PCR, while TCRdb's copy carries only in-frame clones and drops some. The sample shows a few hundred thousand clones, roughly 16% of them seen only once. This receptor was identified in a man younger than 45 with type 1 diabetes. Sequencing input: naive CD4+ T cells from blood. The V and J genes are TRBV6-4 and TRBJ1-2; D is unclear. This chain's CDR3 is CASRVGTNYGYTF. The CDR3 DNA follows: TGTGCCAGCAGAGTTGGTACTAACTATGGCTACACCTTC.